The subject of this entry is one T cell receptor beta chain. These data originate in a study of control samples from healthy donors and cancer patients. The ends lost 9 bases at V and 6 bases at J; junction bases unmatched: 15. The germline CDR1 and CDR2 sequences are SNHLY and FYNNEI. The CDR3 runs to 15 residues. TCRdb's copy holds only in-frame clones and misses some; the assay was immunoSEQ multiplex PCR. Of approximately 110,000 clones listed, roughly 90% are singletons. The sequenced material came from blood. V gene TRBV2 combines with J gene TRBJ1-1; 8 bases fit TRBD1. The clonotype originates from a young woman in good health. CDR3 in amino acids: CARERRTGRLAEAFF. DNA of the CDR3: TGTGCCAGAGAGAGGCGGACAGGGCGTTTGGCTGAAGCTTTCTTT.